This T cell receptor (beta chain) was identified in a study of T cell repertoires in cytomegalovirus infection. The V gene lost 6 bases and the J gene lost 7 bases, with 12 bases spanning the gap. This CDR3 has 12 residues. Study-wide results and limits: Individuals carrying CMV plus the relevant HLA were identified by cumulative frequency of public TCR beta families. Clonotype analysis showed dominance of the ex vivo response by HLA-C-restricted CMV-specific TCR beta clonotypes.

MiXCR, run by TCRdb on the reads, gives a single entry per CDR3 protein. The table records about 330,000 distinct CDR3 sequences, more than 8% of them present only once. Comment on this clonotype: What it recognizes is unknown.

The receptor was derived from a human donor in good health (CMV status not recorded). Some clones in this sample may be carry-over from other donors' samples. Sequencing input: PBMCs. This chain links TRBV12-3 or TRBV12-4 with TRBJ1-2, with D possibly being TRBD1 (6 bases). The CDR3 is CASRGQQGGYTF. CDR3 nucleotides: TGTGCCAGCAGGGGACAACAAGGTGGCTACACCTTC.